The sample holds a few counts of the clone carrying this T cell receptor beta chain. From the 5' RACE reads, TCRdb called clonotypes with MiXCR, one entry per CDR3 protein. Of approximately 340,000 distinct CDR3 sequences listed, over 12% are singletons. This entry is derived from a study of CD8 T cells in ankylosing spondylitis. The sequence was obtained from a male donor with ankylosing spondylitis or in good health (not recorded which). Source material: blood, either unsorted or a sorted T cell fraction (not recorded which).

CDR3 in amino acids: CASSLGMTSYNEQFF. CDR3 bases: TGTGCCAGCAGTTTAGGAATGACCTCCTACAATGAGCAGTTCTTC. The rearrangement uses TRBV12-3 or TRBV12-4 and TRBJ2-1; no reliable D call. The CDR3 spans 15 residues. V was cut by 1 base and J by 0 bases, with 7 bases left in between.